The present T cell receptor beta chain was sequenced within a study of OX40 agonist ivuxolimab in advanced cancers. Study background: The dose-escalation group included hepatocellular carcinoma, melanoma, renal cell carcinoma and head and neck cancer. Prior anti-PD-1, anti-PD-L1 or anti-CTLA-4 therapy did not bar entry, and 40% to 45% had some.

For this clone: What it recognizes is unknown.

Measured with immunoSEQ multiplex PCR; TCRdb has only the in-frame clones, and not every one. Among roughly 70,000 clones listed, roughly nine tenths were seen once. V was clipped by 2 bases and J by 6 bases; unmatched bases: 4. The germline V gene has CDR1 SGHDT and CDR2 YYEEEE. CDR3 length: 14 amino acids. Overall study findings and caveats: At doses 0.1 to 3.0 mg/kg, CD4+ and CD8+ clones expanded. Relatively little clonal expansion, among the lowest observed, appeared in partial responders at 0.1-3.0 mg/kg.

The sequenced sample was CD4+ or CD8+ T cells sorted from blood, obtained in a trial of the OX40 agonist ivuxolimab. The chain is built from TRBV5-6 and TRBJ2-1; 8 nucleotides align to TRBD1. The TCR comes from an adult with an advanced solid tumor such as melanoma, head and neck, liver or kidney cancer. In DNA form, the CDR3 reads TGTGCCAGCAGCTTCCAGGGGGCACGCAATGAGCAGTTCTTC. Its translation is CASSFQGARNEQFF.